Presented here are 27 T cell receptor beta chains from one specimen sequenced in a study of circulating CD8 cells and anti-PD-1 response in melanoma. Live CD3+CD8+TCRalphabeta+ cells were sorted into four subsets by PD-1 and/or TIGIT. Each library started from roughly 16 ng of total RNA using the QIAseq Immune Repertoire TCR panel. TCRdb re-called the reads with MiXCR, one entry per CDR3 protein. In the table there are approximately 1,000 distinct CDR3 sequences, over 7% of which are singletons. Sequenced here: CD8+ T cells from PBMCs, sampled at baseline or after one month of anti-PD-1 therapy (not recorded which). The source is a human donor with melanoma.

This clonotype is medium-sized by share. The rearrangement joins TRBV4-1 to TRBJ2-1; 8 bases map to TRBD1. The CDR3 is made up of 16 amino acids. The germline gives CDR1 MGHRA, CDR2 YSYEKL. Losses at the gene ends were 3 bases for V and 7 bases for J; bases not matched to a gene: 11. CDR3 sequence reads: CASSQLFPQGANEQFF. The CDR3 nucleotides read TGCGCCAGCAGCCAGCTTTTTCCCCAGGGGGCTAATGAGCAGTTCTTC.

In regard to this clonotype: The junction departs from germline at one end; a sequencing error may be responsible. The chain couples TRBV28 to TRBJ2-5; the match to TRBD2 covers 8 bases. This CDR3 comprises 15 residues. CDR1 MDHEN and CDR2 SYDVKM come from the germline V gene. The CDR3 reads CASSIERGREEAQYF. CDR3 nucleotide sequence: TGTGCCAGCAGTATCGAGCGGGGGCGCGAAGAGGCCCAGTACTTC.

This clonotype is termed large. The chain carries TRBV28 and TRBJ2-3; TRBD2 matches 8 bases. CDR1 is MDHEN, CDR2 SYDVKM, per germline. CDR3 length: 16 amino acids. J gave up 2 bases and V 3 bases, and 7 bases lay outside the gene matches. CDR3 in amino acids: CASSFQRAGATDTQYF. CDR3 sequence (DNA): TGTGCCAGCAGTTTCCAGCGAGCGGGGGCCACAGATACGCAGTATTTT.

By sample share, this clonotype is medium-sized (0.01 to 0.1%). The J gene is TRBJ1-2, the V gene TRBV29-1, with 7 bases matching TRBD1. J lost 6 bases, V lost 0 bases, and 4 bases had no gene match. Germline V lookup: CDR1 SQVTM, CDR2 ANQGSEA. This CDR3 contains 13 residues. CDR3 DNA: TGCAGCGTTGAAGATCGACAGGGCAATGGCTACACCTTC. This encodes CSVEDRQGNGYTF.

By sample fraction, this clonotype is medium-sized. CDR3 amino acids: CASSLIGNTDTQYF. The CDR3 nucleotides read TGTGCCAGCAGCTTGATCGGGAACACAGATACGCAGTATTTT. V and J are TRBV7-9 and TRBJ2-3, with D possibly matching TRBD2 (5 bases). The V end lost 3 bases, the J end lost 2 bases, and 9 bases lay between the germline ends. CDR3 length equals 14 residues. Germline V gene data show CDR1 as SEHNR and CDR2 as FQNEAQ (reference sequence).

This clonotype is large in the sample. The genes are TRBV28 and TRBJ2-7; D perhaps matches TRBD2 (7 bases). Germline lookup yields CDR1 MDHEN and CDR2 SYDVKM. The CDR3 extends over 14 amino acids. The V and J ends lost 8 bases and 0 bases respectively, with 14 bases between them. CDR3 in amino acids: CASDPGGSSYEQYF. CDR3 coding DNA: TGTGCCAGCGACCCGGGGGGCTCCTCCTACGAGCAGTACTTC.

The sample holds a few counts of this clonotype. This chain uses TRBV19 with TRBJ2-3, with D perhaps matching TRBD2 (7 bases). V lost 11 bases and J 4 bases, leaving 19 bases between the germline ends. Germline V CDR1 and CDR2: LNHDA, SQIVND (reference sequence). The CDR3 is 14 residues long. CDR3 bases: TGTGCCTCTAGAGGCCCGGGGGGCCCAGATACGCAGTATTTT. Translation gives CASRGPGGPDTQYF.

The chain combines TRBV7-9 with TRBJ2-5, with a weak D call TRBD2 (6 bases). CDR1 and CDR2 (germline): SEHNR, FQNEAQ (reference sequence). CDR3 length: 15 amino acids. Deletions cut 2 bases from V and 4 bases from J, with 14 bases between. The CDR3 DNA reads TGTGCCAGCAGCTTAAGGACTATGGCGTTAGAGACCCAGTACTTC. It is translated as CASSLRTMALETQYF.

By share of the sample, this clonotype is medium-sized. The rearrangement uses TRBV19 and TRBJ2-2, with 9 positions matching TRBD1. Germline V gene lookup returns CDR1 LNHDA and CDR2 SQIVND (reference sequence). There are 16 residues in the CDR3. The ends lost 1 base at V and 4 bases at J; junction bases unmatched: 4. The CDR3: CASSIGTGVFTGELFF. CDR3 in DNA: TGTGCCAGTAGTATAGGGACAGGGGTCTTCACCGGGGAGCTGTTTTTT.

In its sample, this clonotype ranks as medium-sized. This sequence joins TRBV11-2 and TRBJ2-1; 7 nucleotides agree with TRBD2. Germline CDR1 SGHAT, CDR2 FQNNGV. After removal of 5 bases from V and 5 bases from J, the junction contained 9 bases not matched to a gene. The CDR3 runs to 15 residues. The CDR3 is CASSPPLGGDNEQFF. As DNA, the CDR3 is TGTGCCAGCAGCCCCCCCCTGGGGGGGGACAATGAGCAGTTCTTC. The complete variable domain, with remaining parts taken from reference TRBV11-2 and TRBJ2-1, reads EAGVAQSPRYKIIEKRQSVAFWCNPISGHATLYWYQQILGQGPKLLIQFQNNGVVDDSQLPKDRFSAERLKGVDSTLKIQPAKLEDSAVYLCASSPPLGGDNEQFFGPGTRLTVL.

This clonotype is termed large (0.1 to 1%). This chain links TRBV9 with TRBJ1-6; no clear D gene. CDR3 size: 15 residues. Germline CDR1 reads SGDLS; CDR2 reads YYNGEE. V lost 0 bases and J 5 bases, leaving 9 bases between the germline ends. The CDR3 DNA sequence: TGTGCCAGCAGCGTAGGGAGGGTAGATAATTCACCCCTCCACTTT. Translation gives CASSVGRVDNSPLHF.

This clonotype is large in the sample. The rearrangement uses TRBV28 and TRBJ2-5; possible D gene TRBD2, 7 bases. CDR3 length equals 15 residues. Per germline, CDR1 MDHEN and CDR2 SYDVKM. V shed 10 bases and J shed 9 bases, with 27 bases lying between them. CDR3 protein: CATDSPGLSRGAQYF. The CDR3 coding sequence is TGTGCCACCGATTCCCCGGGACTATCAAGGGGGGCCCAGTACTTC.

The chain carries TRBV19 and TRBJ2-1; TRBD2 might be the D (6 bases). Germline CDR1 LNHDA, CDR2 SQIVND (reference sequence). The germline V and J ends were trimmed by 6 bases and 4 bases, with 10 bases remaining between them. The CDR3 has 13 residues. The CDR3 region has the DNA TGTGCCAGTAGCTCCCGGGGGTACAATGAGCAGTTCTTC. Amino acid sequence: CASSSRGYNEQFF.

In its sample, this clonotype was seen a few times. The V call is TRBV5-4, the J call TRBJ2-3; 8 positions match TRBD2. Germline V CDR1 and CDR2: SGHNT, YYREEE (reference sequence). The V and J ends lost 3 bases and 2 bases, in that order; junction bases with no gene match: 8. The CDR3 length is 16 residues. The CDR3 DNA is TGTGCCAGCAGCTGGGAGCGGGGGTTTAACACAGATACGCAGTATTTT. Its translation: CASSWERGFNTDTQYF. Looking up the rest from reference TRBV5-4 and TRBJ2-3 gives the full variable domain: ETGVTQSPTHLIKTRGQQVTLRCSSQSGHNTVSWYQQALGQGPQFIFQYYREEENGRGNFPPRFSGLQFPNYSSELNVNALELDDSALYLCASSWERGFNTDTQYFGPGTRLTVL.

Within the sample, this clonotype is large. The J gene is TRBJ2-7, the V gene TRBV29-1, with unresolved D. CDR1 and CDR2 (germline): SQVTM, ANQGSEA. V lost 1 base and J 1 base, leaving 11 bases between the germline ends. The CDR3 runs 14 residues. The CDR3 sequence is CSVEGGTVSYEQYF. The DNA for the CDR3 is TGCAGCGTTGAAGGGGGAACAGTTTCCTACGAGCAGTACTTC.

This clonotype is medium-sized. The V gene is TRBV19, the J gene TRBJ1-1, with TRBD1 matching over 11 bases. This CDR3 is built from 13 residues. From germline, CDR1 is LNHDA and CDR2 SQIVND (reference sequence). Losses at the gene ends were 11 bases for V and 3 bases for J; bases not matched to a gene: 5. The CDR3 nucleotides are TGTGCCCTCCGGGGACAGGGGGACACTGAAGCTTTCTTT. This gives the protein CALRGQGDTEAFF. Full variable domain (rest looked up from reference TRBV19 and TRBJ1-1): DGGITQSPKYLFRKEGQNVTLSCEQNLNHDAMYWYRQDPGQGLRLIYYSQIVNDFQKGDIAEGYSVSREKKESFPLTVTSAQKNPTAFYLCALRGQGDTEAFFGQGTRLTVV.

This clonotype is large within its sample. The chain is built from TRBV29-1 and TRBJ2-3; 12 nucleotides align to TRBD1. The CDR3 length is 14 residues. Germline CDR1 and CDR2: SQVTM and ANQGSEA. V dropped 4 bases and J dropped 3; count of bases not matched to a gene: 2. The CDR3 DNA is TGCAGCGTTGTGGGACAGGGGGCAACAGATACGCAGTATTTT. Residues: CSVVGQGATDTQYF.

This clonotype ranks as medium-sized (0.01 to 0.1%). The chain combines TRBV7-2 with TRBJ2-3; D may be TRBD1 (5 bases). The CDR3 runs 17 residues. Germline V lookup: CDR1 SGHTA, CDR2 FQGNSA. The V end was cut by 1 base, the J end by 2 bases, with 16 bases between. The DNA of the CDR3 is TGTGCCAGCAGCTTAGATCGGACAAGCACAACCACAGATACGCAGTATTTT. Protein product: CASSLDRTSTTTDTQYF.

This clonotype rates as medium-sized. The CDR3 reads CSAGQGLTGELFF. In DNA form, the CDR3 reads TGCAGCGCCGGACAGGGCCTCACCGGGGAGCTGTTTTTT. The chain carries TRBV29-1 and TRBJ2-2; 8 bases are a match to TRBD1. V lost 7 bases and J lost 4; bases outside the gene matches: 5. Germline CDR1 reads SQVTM; CDR2 reads ANQGSEA. The CDR3 totals 13 residues.

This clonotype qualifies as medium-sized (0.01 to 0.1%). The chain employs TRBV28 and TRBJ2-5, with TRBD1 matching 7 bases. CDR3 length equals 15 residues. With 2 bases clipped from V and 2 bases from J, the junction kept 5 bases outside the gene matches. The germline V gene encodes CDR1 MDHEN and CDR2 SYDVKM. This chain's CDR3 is CASSLPYRGQETQYF. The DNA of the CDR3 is TGTGCCAGCAGTTTACCTTACAGGGGTCAAGAGACCCAGTACTTC. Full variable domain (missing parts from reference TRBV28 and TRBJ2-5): DVKVTQSSRYLVKRTGEKVFLECVQDMDHENMFWYRQDPGLGLRLIYFSYDVKMKEKGDIPEGYSVSREKKERFSLILESASTNQTSMYLCASSLPYRGQETQYFGPGTRLLVL.

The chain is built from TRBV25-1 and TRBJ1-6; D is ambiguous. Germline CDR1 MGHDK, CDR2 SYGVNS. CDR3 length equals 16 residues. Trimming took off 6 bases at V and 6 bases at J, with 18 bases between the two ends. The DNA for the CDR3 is TGTGCCAGCAGGAGGCCAGGACCCGAGTCTAATTCACCCCTCCACTTT. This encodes CASRRPGPESNSPLHF.

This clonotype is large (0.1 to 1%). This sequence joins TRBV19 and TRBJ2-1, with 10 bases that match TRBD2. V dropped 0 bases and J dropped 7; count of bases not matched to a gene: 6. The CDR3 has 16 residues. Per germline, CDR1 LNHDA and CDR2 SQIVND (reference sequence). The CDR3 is CASSIDPSGGANEQFF. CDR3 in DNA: TGTGCCAGTAGTATAGATCCTAGCGGGGGTGCGAATGAGCAGTTCTTC.

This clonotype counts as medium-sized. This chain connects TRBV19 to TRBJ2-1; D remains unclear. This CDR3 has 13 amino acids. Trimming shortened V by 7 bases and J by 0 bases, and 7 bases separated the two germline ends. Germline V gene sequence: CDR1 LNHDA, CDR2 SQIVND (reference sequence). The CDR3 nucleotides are TGTGCCAGTACGGATAGCTCCTACAATGAGCAGTTCTTC. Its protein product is CASTDSSYNEQFF.

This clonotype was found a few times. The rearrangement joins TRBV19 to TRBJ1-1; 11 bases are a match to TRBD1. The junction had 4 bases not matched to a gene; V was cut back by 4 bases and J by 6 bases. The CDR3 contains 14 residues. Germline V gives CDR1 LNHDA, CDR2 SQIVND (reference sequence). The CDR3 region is CASSTDRGPAEAFF. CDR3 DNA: TGTGCCAGTAGTACGGACAGGGGGCCCGCTGAAGCTTTCTTT.

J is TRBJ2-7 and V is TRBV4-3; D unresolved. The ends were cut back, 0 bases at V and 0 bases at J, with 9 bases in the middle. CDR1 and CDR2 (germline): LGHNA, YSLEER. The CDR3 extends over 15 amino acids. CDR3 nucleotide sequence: TGCGCCAGCAGCCAAGAACCCCAGGACTCCTACGAGCAGTACTTC. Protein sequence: CASSQEPQDSYEQYF.

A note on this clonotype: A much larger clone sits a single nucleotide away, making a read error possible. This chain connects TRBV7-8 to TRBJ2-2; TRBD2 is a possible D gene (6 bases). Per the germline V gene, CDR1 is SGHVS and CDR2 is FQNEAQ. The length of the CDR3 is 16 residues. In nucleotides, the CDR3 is TGTGCCAGCAGCCCCTCACGGCAGTTGAACACCGGGGGGCTGTTTTTT. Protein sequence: CASSPSRQLNTGGLFF.

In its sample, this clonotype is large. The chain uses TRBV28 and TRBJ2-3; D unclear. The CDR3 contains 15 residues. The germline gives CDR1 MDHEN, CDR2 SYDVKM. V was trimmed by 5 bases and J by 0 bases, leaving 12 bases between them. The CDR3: CASSRTGPSTDTQYF. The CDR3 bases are TGTGCCAGCAGTCGGACGGGCCCTAGCACAGATACGCAGTATTTT.